This note documents a single TCR beta chain sequence. Its antigen is not known. Germline CDR1 and CDR2: MNHEY and SVGAGI. Trimming cost V 6 bases and J 11 bases, with 17 bases left between them. The CDR3 has 13 residues. This entry is derived from a study of cytomegalovirus exposure and HLA in healthy donors. Across the whole study: An early data release held 79 million or so unique TCRs from HLA-typed donors. Broader study findings: Investigators reported 150 to 200 TCR beta chains as tied to cytomegalovirus.

PCR amplification relied on 60 Vbeta primers (plus 13 Jbeta primers). The data were produced by immunoSEQ multiplex PCR, yet TCRdb's version contains in-frame clones alone and is incomplete. The data hold some 200,000 clones, with almost 70% observed a single time. The rearrangement links TRBV6-5 to TRBJ1-5; maybe TRBD1 (5 bases). The receptor was derived from a man aged 40-50 years in good health and CMV-seropositive. Sequenced material: PBMCs. The CDR3 region is CASRARAGVAQHF. DNA of the CDR3: TGTGCCAGCAGAGCCAGGGCGGGGGTGGCCCAGCATTTT.